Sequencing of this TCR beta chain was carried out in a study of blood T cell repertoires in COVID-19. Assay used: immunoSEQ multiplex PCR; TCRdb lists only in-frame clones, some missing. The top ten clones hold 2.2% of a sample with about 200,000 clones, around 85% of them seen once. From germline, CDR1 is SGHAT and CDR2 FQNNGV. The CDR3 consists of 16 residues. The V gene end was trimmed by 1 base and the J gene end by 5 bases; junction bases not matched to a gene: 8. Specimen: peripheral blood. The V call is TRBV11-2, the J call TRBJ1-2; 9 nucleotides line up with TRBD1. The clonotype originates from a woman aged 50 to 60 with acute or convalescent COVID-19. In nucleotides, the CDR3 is TGTGCCAGCAGCTTAGGGATTCAGACAGGGGGTTATGGCTACACCTTC. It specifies CASSLGIQTGGYGYTF. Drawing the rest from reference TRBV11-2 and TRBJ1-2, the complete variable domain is EAGVAQSPRYKIIEKRQSVAFWCNPISGHATLYWYQQILGQGPKLLIQFQNNGVVDDSQLPKDRFSAERLKGVDSTLKIQPAKLEDSAVYLCASSLGIQTGGYGYTFGSGTRLTVV.